Below, 29 T cell receptor beta chains from the same sample are listed, as sequenced in a study of blood T cells in healthy people across ages. A second roughly 6 to 11 cycle PCR used barcoded and J-beta primers. TCRdb re-analysed the 5' RACE reads in MiXCR, keeping a single row per CDR3 protein. This repertoire shows 1.5 million to 2 million distinct CDR3 sequences, 25% to 30% found once; its top ten account for 7.7%. The material sequenced was blood. These TCRs come from a woman aged 25 to 45 in good health.

This clonotype was observed a single time. This chain uses TRBV6-5 with TRBJ1-5, with 8 bases lining up with TRBD1. In germline, CDR1 is MNHEY, CDR2 SVGAGI. CDR3 size: 19 residues. Germline trimming cut 2 bases from V and 5 bases from J; bases unmatched to any gene: 17. The CDR3 nucleotides are TGTGCCAGCAGTTACCGCTTCTCCCCGAACAGGGGGGATCATCAGCCCCAGCATTTT. It yields the protein CASSYRFSPNRGDHQPQHF.

The gene calls are TRBV7-2 and TRBJ1-2, with D uncertain. Trimming took off 5 bases at V and 4 bases at J, with 11 bases between the two ends. The CDR3 is made up of 13 amino acids. From germline, CDR1 is SGHTA and CDR2 FQGNSA. The CDR3 DNA follows: TGTGCCAGCAGCGCGGGTCCTCTCTATGGCTACACCTTC. Translation gives CASSAGPLYGYTF.

V and J are TRBV4-3 and TRBJ2-3, with D uncertain. CDR3 length: 14 residues. V was cut by 1 base and J by 3 bases, with 8 bases left in between. CDR1 is LGHNA, CDR2 YSLEER, per germline. CDR3 region: CASSQVGRTDTQYF. In nucleotides, the CDR3 is TGCGCCAGCAGCCAAGTAGGCCGAACAGATACGCAGTATTTT.

This clonotype was counted ten times or more. V gene TRBV29-1 combines with J gene TRBJ2-3, with D uncertain. Germline values: CDR1 SQVTM, CDR2 ANQGSEA. The CDR3 totals 14 residues. V was pared by 0 bases and J by 4 bases, with 11 bases between. The CDR3, as DNA: TGCAGCGTTGAAGACGGCAGGAGCGCAGATACGCAGTATTTT. It specifies CSVEDGRSADTQYF.

This clonotype was observed at least ten times. The rearrangement joins TRBV2 to TRBJ2-4; D uncertain. This CDR3 contains 13 residues. Germline V gene data show CDR1 as SNHLY and CDR2 as FYNNEI. V gave up 7 bases and J gave up 1 base, with 8 bases separating them. Here the CDR3 DNA reads TGTGCCAGCACCGGGCTGGCCAAAAACATTCAGTACTTC. Its translation is CASTGLAKNIQYF.

The CDR3: CATLASGSFYEQYF. As DNA, the CDR3 is TGTGCCACCCTAGCTAGTGGGAGCTTCTACGAGCAGTACTTC. The chain uses TRBV6-1 and TRBJ2-7; maybe TRBD2 (5 bases). This CDR3 has 14 residues. Germline V gives CDR1 MNHNS, CDR2 SASEGT. V lost 10 bases and J lost 3, with 19 bases in between.

This clonotype was detected only a few times. The junction departs from germline at one end; a sequencing error may be responsible. This chain joins TRBV6-2 or TRBV6-3 and TRBJ2-1; tentative D call: TRBD1 (6 bases). The germline gives CDR1 MNHEY, CDR2 SVGEGT. The CDR3 has 15 residues. Here the CDR3 DNA reads TGTGCCTGCAGCCTTGGACAGCTGCTATACAATGAGCAGTTCTTC. This encodes CACSLGQLLYNEQFF.

Comment on this clonotype: Germline and junction disagree at one end, which may indicate a read error. The rearrangement links TRBV18 to TRBJ1-5, with D possibly matching TRBD1 (5 bases). The CDR3 runs to 16 residues. The germline gives CDR1 KGHSH, CDR2 LQKENI. CDR3 loop: CASSLAWGKSNQSQHF. CDR3 coding DNA: TGTGCCAGCTCACTTGCGTGGGGGAAAAGCAATCAGTCCCAGCATTTT.

The rearrangement links TRBV15 to TRBJ2-7; D might be TRBD1 (6 bases). The V and J ends lost 0 bases and 6 bases respectively, with 18 bases between them. The CDR3 sequence is 16 residues long. CDR1 and CDR2 (germline): LNHNV, YYDKDF (reference sequence). The CDR3 sequence is CATSRDLGRGSPEQYF. CDR3 nucleotide sequence: TGTGCCACCAGCAGAGATCTCGGCAGGGGAAGTCCCGAGCAGTACTTC.

This clonotype turned up a few times. The V gene is TRBV27, the J gene TRBJ1-2, with D perhaps matching TRBD1 (6 bases). Germline CDR1 reads MNHEY; CDR2 reads SMNVEV (reference sequence). V lost 5 bases and J 4 bases, leaving 20 bases between the germline ends. The CDR3 contains 16 residues. The CDR3 protein is CASSLLLGTISYGYTF. The CDR3 DNA is TGTGCCAGCAGTCTCCTTTTGGGGACAATAAGCTATGGCTACACCTTC.

In regard to this clonotype: This may arise from a read error, as a much more abundant clone is one base away. The CDR3 spells CASSPLSDNELFF. CDR3 nucleotide sequence: TGTGCCAGCTCACCACTTTCTGATAATGAGCTGTTCTTC. The chain employs TRBV18 and TRBJ2-1; no clear D. Germline CDR1 KGHSH, CDR2 LQKENI. This CDR3 has 13 amino acids.

This clonotype has at least ten counts. This chain links TRBV4-1 with TRBJ2-7; 9 bases match TRBD1. J was trimmed by 5 bases and V by 3 bases; bases with no gene match: 8. This CDR3 is built from 15 residues. Germline CDR1 reads MGHRA; CDR2 reads YSYEKL. CDR3 in amino acids: CASSQAQGATNEQYF. CDR3 DNA sequence: TGCGCCAGCAGCCAGGCACAGGGGGCGACGAACGAGCAGTACTTC.

This rearrangement joins TRBV5-1 to TRBJ1-2; maybe TRBD1 (6 bases). This CDR3 contains 14 residues. V lost 1 base and J lost 6, with 13 bases in between. Germline-derived CDR1 and CDR2 are SGHRS and YFSETQ. CDR3 sequence: CASSLKGGSDGYTF. CDR3 DNA sequence: TGCGCCAGCAGCTTGAAGGGGGGATCCGATGGCTACACCTTC.

This clonotype appeared a few times. V usage is TRBV7-8 and J usage is TRBJ2-7, with 10 bases matching TRBD2. Germline CDR1 and CDR2: SGHVS and FQNEAQ. CDR3 size: 18 residues. Germline trimming cut 1 base from V and 2 bases from J; bases unmatched to any gene: 11. DNA for the CDR3: TGTGCCAGCAGCTTAGACACTAGCGGGGAGAGGTGGGCCTACGAGCAGTACTTC. This gives the protein CASSLDTSGERWAYEQYF.

The chain combines TRBV6-2 or TRBV6-3 with TRBJ2-5, with 8 bases lining up with TRBD2. The CDR3 is 15 residues long. Per the germline V gene, CDR1 is MNHEY and CDR2 is SVGEGT. V gave up 6 bases and J gave up 11 bases; unmatched junction bases: 17. The CDR3 sequence: CASRPLQRETYVQYF. The CDR3 bases are TGTGCCAGCAGGCCGCTCCAGCGGGAGACCTACGTGCAGTACTTC.

V gene TRBV18 combines with J gene TRBJ2-1, with TRBD2 as a possible D gene (5 bases). Trimming took 2 bases from V and 0 from J, leaving 8 bases between them. The CDR3 is 15 amino acids. CDR1 and CDR2 (germline): KGHSH, LQKENI. CDR3 sequence reads: CASSPEGRSYNEQFF. CDR3 nucleotide sequence: TGTGCCAGCTCACCAGAGGGTCGCTCCTACAATGAGCAGTTCTTC.

A single count supports this clonotype. This sequence joins TRBV5-1 and TRBJ2-3; tentatively, D is TRBD2 (6 bases). V lost 4 bases to trimming and J lost 2 bases, with 14 bases between them. Per germline, CDR1 SGHRS and CDR2 YFSETQ. The CDR3 sequence is 15 residues long. The CDR3 sequence: CASSTQTRITDTQYF. CDR3 bases: TGCGCCAGCAGCACCCAGACTAGAATCACAGATACGCAGTATTTT. Together with reference TRBV5-1 and TRBJ2-3, the CDR3 gives the full variable domain: KAGVTQTPRYLIKTRGQQVTLSCSPISGHRSVSWYQQTPGQGLQFLFEYFSETQRNKGNFPGRFSGRQFSNSRSEMNVSTLELGDSALYLCASSTQTRITDTQYFGPGTRLTVL.

V and J are TRBV18 and TRBJ2-1; tentatively, D is TRBD1 or TRBD2 (5 bases each). The CDR3 is 18 amino acids. The V end lost 9 bases, the J end lost 4 bases, and 28 bases lay between the germline ends. From germline, CDR1 is KGHSH and CDR2 LQKENI. The CDR3 sequence: CASSSGTGEVGAYNEQFF. The CDR3 coding sequence is TGTGCCAGTTCATCCGGGACGGGTGAGGTAGGGGCGTACAATGAGCAGTTCTTC.

This clonotype was seen a handful of times. The chain has TRBV12-3 or TRBV12-4 and TRBJ2-1; 11 nucleotides line up with TRBD2. CDR3 length equals 14 residues. The junction had 4 bases not matched to a gene; V was cut back by 7 bases and J by 5 bases. The DNA of the CDR3 is TGTGCCAGCAACCTAGCGGGAGGCCACAATGAGCAGTTCTTC. It specifies CASNLAGGHNEQFF.

At least ten counts were recorded for this clonotype. V gene TRBV9 combines with J gene TRBJ2-1; 13 nucleotides match TRBD2. Germline lookup yields CDR1 SGDLS and CDR2 YYNGEE. This CDR3 is 18 amino acids long. J was trimmed by 10 bases and V by 0 bases; bases with no gene match: 13. The CDR3 is CASSVDRPGTSGAREQFF. In DNA form, the CDR3 reads TGTGCCAGCAGCGTAGACAGACCCGGGACTAGCGGGGCCAGGGAGCAGTTCTTC. Full variable domain (missing parts from reference TRBV9 and TRBJ2-1): DSGVTQTPKHLITATGQRVTLRCSPRSGDLSVYWYQQSLDQGLQFLIQYYNGEERAKGNILERFSAQQFPDLHSELNLSSLELGDSALYFCASSVDRPGTSGAREQFFGPGTRLTVL.

The chain is built from TRBV7-3 and TRBJ2-7; D remains unclear. Germline CDR1 and CDR2: SGHTA and FQGTGA. Trimming took 5 bases from V and 2 from J, leaving 16 bases between them. The CDR3 consists of 15 residues. CDR3 loop: CASSPSGLIPYEQYF. CDR3 sequence (DNA): TGTGCCAGCAGCCCCTCTGGGTTAATCCCCTACGAGCAGTACTTC.

The chain has TRBV12-3 or TRBV12-4 and TRBJ1-2; D call uncertain. V was shortened by 8 bases and J by 2 bases, with 9 bases between the two germline ends. CDR3 size: 12 residues. The CDR3 sequence is CASPTGNYGYTF. In DNA form, the CDR3 reads TGTGCCAGCCCCACCGGGAACTATGGCTACACCTTC.

The chain joins TRBV20-1 to TRBJ1-5, with 8 bases aligning to TRBD1. CDR1 is DFQATT and CDR2 is SNEGSKA in the germline V gene (reference sequence). This CDR3 contains 15 residues. The ends lost 1 base at V and 5 bases at J; junction bases unmatched: 7. CDR3 coding DNA: TGCAGTGCTAGAGTTATCGGACAGGGCCATCAGCCCCAGCATTTT. Protein product: CSARVIGQGHQPQHF.

On this clonotype: Here the CDR3 omits its conserved ending phenylalanine or tryptophan, so a read error is the likely source. CDR3 residues: CASSTTVGPPYEQYC. CDR3 DNA sequence: TGTGCCAGCAGCACCACCGTTGGGCCTCCCTACGAGCAGTACTGC. This chain connects TRBV5-5 to TRBJ2-7; D not resolved. CDR3 length: 15 amino acids. Germline V gene data show CDR1 as SGHKS and CDR2 as YYEKEE (reference sequence). V was cut by 4 bases and J by 2 bases, with 16 bases left in between.

The V and J genes are TRBV6-6 and TRBJ2-5; D might be TRBD2 (6 bases). There are 17 residues in the CDR3. The germline gives CDR1 MNHNY, CDR2 SVGAGI (reference sequence). V shed 8 bases and J shed 2 bases, with 24 bases lying between them. The CDR3: CASQTARDSGSQETQYF. CDR3 nucleotide sequence: TGTGCCAGCCAAACCGCTCGGGACTCCGGCTCTCAAGAGACCCAGTACTTC.

About this clonotype: A much larger clone lies one base from this, so it may be a read error. This rearrangement joins TRBV6-6 to TRBJ2-1, with 7 positions matching TRBD2. The J call is doubtful: the DNA matches TRBJ2-7 better. Germline values: CDR1 MNHNY, CDR2 SVGAGI (reference sequence). This CDR3 comprises 15 residues. The CDR3 DNA sequence: TGTGCCAGCATTGCGGGAGCGAGCTCCTACAATGAGCAGTACTTC. Translating gives CASIAGASSYNEQYF.

This clonotype was seen repeatedly, ten times or more. V and J are TRBV10-3 and TRBJ2-1, with no clear D. Trimming removed 6 bases at V and 3 bases at J, with 9 bases between. This CDR3 region has 13 residues. CDR1 and CDR2 (germline): ENHRY, SYGVKD. The CDR3 sequence: CAIRDEVYNEQFF. DNA for the CDR3: TGTGCCATCAGGGACGAGGTCTACAATGAGCAGTTCTTC.

This rearrangement joins TRBV2 to TRBJ2-1; D perhaps matches TRBD2 (5 bases). Germline V gene lookup returns CDR1 SNHLY and CDR2 FYNNEI. The CDR3 has 14 residues. V gave up 2 bases and J gave up 6 bases, with 11 bases separating them. The CDR3 loop is CASSENGLTNEQFF. The CDR3 DNA follows: TGTGCCAGCAGTGAAAATGGACTGACCAATGAGCAGTTCTTC. The variable domain in full, completed from reference TRBV2 and TRBJ2-1, reads EPEVTQTPSHQVTQMGQEVILRCVPISNHLYFYWYRQILGQKVEFLVSFYNNEISEKSEIFDDQFSVERPDGSNFTLKIRSTKLEDSAMYFCASSENGLTNEQFFGPGTRLTVL.

The chain recombines TRBV7-2 with TRBJ1-4; D is uncertain. The germline V and J ends were trimmed by 7 bases and 5 bases, with 14 bases remaining between them. CDR1 and CDR2 from the germline V gene are SGHTA and FQGNSA. This CDR3 has 14 amino acids. The CDR3 bases are TGTGCCAGCACGCCGGAGGTGGGGAATGAAAAACTGTTTTTT. The encoded protein is CASTPEVGNEKLFF.